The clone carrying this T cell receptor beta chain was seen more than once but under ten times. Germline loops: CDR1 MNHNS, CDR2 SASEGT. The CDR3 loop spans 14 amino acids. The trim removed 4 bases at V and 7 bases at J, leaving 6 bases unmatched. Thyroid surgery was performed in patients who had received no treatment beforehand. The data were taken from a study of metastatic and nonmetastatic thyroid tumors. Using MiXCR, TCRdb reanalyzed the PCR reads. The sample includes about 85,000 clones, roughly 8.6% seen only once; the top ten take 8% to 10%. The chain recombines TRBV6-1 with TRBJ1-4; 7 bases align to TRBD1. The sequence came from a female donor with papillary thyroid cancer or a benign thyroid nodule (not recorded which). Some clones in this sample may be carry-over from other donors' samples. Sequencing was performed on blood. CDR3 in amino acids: CASSVVRTGEKLFF. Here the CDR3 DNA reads TGTGCCAGCAGTGTTGTCAGGACAGGTGAAAAACTGTTTTTT.